This T cell receptor (beta chain) was sequenced in a study of blood T cell repertoires in COVID-19. Study overall: Italy, Spain and the United States were the sources of the convalescent and acute COVID-19 samples. From T cells, B-cell-depleted T cells, or PBMCs came the material, which was cDNA or gDNA.

Generated by immunoSEQ multiplex PCR, the TCRdb table keeps only in-frame clones and is missing some. The data hold about 210,000 clones, with around 90% observed a single time. The sample comprised peripheral blood. The clonotype comes from a man in his late teens or twenties with active or convalescent COVID-19.

DNA for the CDR3: TGTGCCAGCAGTCCCCTCCCTCCGGGACAAGCGAGGGATGAGCAGTTCTTC. Its translation is CASSPLPPGQARDEQFF. The J gene is TRBJ2-1, the V gene TRBV6-6; perhaps TRBD1 as D (6 bases). V lost 5 bases to trimming and J lost 8 bases, with 25 bases between them. The CDR3 sequence is 17 residues long. CDR1 and CDR2 (germline): MNHNY, SVGAGI (reference sequence).